The rows below give T cell receptor beta chains drawn from one sample of a study of blood T cell repertoires in COVID-19. TCRdb's copy holds only in-frame clones and misses some; the assay was immunoSEQ multiplex PCR. The table includes about 82,000 clones, around 83% detected once. The sequenced material came from peripheral blood. Receptors originate from a woman aged 55-69 years with acute or convalescent COVID-19. Both conserved end residues are part of each CDR3. The D gene is left open where the match is weak. Clone size is given for some rows only: seen once, a few or many times, or a class if the clone is expanded.

DNA	CDR3	length	D	J	size	V
TGTGCCAGCAGCCTGGGACTAGCGGGAGGTCGGGAGACCCAGTACTTC	CASSLGLAGGRETQYF	16	TRBD2	TRBJ2-5	-	TRBV3-1/TRBV3-2
TGTGCCAGCAAAGGGGCTGGCGGGGTGGTGCGGCTGTTTTTT	CASKGAGGVVRLFF	14	-	TRBJ2-2	-	TRBV6-5
TGTGCCAGCAGCTTGGGAGGGTTTCGAGCTGGCTACACCTTC	CASSLGGFRAGYTF	14	-	TRBJ1-2	once	TRBV5-5
TGTGCCAGCAGCGTGGCTAGCGGGGGGGCGTCCTACAATGAGCAGTTCTTC	CASSVASGGASYNEQFF	17	TRBD2	TRBJ2-1	-	TRBV9
TGTGCCAGCAGGCCCCCCAGCGGCTACGAGCAGTACTTC	CASRPPSGYEQYF	13	-	TRBJ2-7	-	TRBV7-2
TGTGCCAGCAGTTCGGGACAGGAACCCTTACTAAATGGCTACACCTTC	CASSSGQEPLLNGYTF	16	TRBD1	TRBJ1-2	-	TRBV6-6
TGTGCCAGCAGTTCTACCGGGACTAGCGGAACCACCGGGGAGCTGTTTTTT	CASSSTGTSGTTGELFF	17	TRBD2	TRBJ2-2	-	TRBV2
TGCGCCAGCAGCATTTTAAGACGAGACCCACCTAAAGGAGGGTCCTATAATTCACCCCTCCACTTT	CASSILRRDPPKGGSYNSPLHF	22	-	TRBJ1-6	-	TRBV23-1
TGTGCCAGCAGCGTAGGACTAGCGGGGACGTACGAGCAGTACTTC	CASSVGLAGTYEQYF	15	TRBD2	TRBJ2-7	-	TRBV9
TGTGCCAGTAGTGCCTTGGGACAGGGAAGCAATCAGCCCCAGCATTTT	CASSALGQGSNQPQHF	16	TRBD1	TRBJ1-5	-	TRBV19
TGTGCCAGCAGCTCGGAGGACCGGATAAATCAGCCCCAGCATTTT	CASSSEDRINQPQHF	15	-	TRBJ1-5	-	TRBV7-8
TGTGCCAGTAGTATACAGGTTAGCACTGAAGCTTTCTTT	CASSIQVSTEAFF	13	-	TRBJ1-1	once	TRBV19
TGTGCCAGTAAGGACAGTTTCGAACTGTTTTTT	CASKDSFELFF	11	-	TRBJ1-4	-	TRBV19
TGTGCCAGCACCCGGGACAGGCAAGAGACCCAGTACTTC	CASTRDRQETQYF	13	TRBD1	TRBJ2-5	-	TRBV11-3
TGCGCCAGCAGCCGGATAGGACAGGGTATCCCAGATACGCAGTATTTT	CASSRIGQGIPDTQYF	16	TRBD1	TRBJ2-3	-	TRBV5-1
TGTGCCAGCAGCGTGGGACAGGGGGCTGCTAATGAAAAACTGTTTTTT	CASSVGQGAANEKLFF	16	TRBD1	TRBJ1-4	-	TRBV9
TGCGCCAGCAGCTCGGATTTAATACAGGGAGCCCCGAGCACAGATACGCAGTATTTT	CASSSDLIQGAPSTDTQYF	19	-	TRBJ2-3	-	TRBV10-1
TGTGCCAGCAGCTACGGATGGGACAGGGGCTCTCGGATGAACACTGAAGCTTTCTTT	CASSYGWDRGSRMNTEAFF	19	TRBD1	TRBJ1-1	-	TRBV5-8
TGTGCCAGCAAATACAGGGGATTGAACACTGAAGCTTTCTTT	CASKYRGLNTEAFF	14	TRBD1	TRBJ1-1	-	TRBV6-5
TGTGCCAGCAGCCAAGCCGGTGAGACCCAGTACTTC	CASSQAGETQYF	12	-	TRBJ2-5	-	TRBV3-1/TRBV3-2
TGTGCCAGCAGTTACGGAGGGGTCCAAGAGACCCAGTACTTC	CASSYGGVQETQYF	14	-	TRBJ2-5	once	TRBV6-5
TGTGCCAGCAGCTTAGTGAGGCTAGGGGCGGGAAATACGCAGTATTTT	CASSLVRLGAGNTQYF	16	-	TRBJ2-3	-	TRBV11-2
TGCGCCAGCAGCTCCAATTCAGCGGGGGCCTACAATGAGCAGTTCTTC	CASSSNSAGAYNEQFF	16	TRBD2	TRBJ2-1	once	TRBV5-1
TGTGCCAGCAGTTACGCCTCTAGCGGGTTGAATGAGCAGTTCTTC	CASSYASSGLNEQFF	15	TRBD2	TRBJ2-1	-	TRBV6-5
TGTGCCAGCAGCTTAGCCTGGTCGGGAGAGCAGTACTTC	CASSLAWSGEQYF	13	-	TRBJ2-7	-	TRBV11-3
TGCGCCAGCAGCCAAGGGACAGGGGACTACAATGAGCAGTTCTTC	CASSQGTGDYNEQFF	15	TRBD1	TRBJ2-1	many	TRBV4-3
TGTGCCAGCAGCGCCGACAGGGATCAATCAGCCCAGCATTTT	CASSADRDQSAQHF	14	TRBD1	TRBJ1-5	-	TRBV9
TGCAGCGCGCTAGCGGGAGCAGCCAATGAGCAGTTCTTC	CSALAGAANEQFF	13	TRBD2	TRBJ2-1	few	TRBV29-1
TGTGCCAGCAGCCAAGATGAGGGGGAGGGCTACACCTTC	CASSQDEGEGYTF	13	-	TRBJ1-2	-	TRBV4-2
TGTGCCTGGAACCAGGGATCTGGAAACACCATATATTTT	CAWNQGSGNTIYF	13	-	TRBJ1-3	-	TRBV30
TGCGCCAGCAGCCAGTCCATGTCCGGAAACACCATATATTTT	CASSQSMSGNTIYF	14	-	TRBJ1-3	few	TRBV5-1
TGTGCCAGCAGCTTGGGTAGCGGGAGGGCCGGGAATGAGCAGTTCTTC	CASSLGSGRAGNEQFF	16	TRBD2	TRBJ2-1	-	TRBV5-4
TGTGCCAGCAGCTTAGGCCGACAGAATTCACCCCTCCACTTT	CASSLGRQNSPLHF	14	-	TRBJ1-6	-	TRBV13
TGTGCCAGTAGTATCAATAACCCCGGGACAGGGGTTGGCTACACCTTC	CASSINNPGTGVGYTF	16	TRBD1	TRBJ1-2	few	TRBV19
TGTGCCAGCAGCTTAGTTATCCGGGAGGGAGGCTACACCTTC	CASSLVIREGGYTF	14	-	TRBJ1-2	few	TRBV7-8
TGCGCCAGCAGCTTGACCCCAGGACAGGGGGGTTTCTATGGCTACACCTTC	CASSLTPGQGGFYGYTF	17	TRBD1	TRBJ1-2	-	TRBV5-1
TGTGCCAGCAGGGACAGGGCTTACGAGCAGTACTTC	CASRDRAYEQYF	12	TRBD1	TRBJ2-7	-	TRBV6-5
TGTGCCAGCAGCTTTACAGGGATCCCCTACGAGCAGTACTTC	CASSFTGIPYEQYF	14	-	TRBJ2-7	-	TRBV5-5
TGCGCCAGCAGCATCGGGACTAGCGGGGGGACTTCCGAGCAGTACTTC	CASSIGTSGGTSEQYF	16	TRBD2	TRBJ2-7	-	TRBV5-1
TGTGCCAGCAGCTCCGAGGGGGCGGCTGGTGAAAAACTGTTTTTT	CASSSEGAAGEKLFF	15	TRBD1	TRBJ1-4	few	TRBV7-9
TGTGCCAGCAGTTACAGGGGAGCGGGGAACTATGGCTACACCTTC	CASSYRGAGNYGYTF	15	-	TRBJ1-2	few	TRBV6-5
TGCGCCAGCAGTCCTACCTTCCCGGAGGCCAAAAACATTCAGTACTTC	CASSPTFPEAKNIQYF	16	-	TRBJ2-4	once	TRBV23-1
TGTGCCAGCGGGCCTTCGACTGGAAACACCATATATTTT	CASGPSTGNTIYF	13	-	TRBJ1-3	once	TRBV6-5
TGTGCCAGCCACGTAGCGGGAGGGCCGCTCGAGCAGTACTTC	CASHVAGGPLEQYF	14	TRBD2	TRBJ2-7	-	TRBV7-2
TGTGCCAGCAGCATTGACTACACCGGGGAGCTGTTTTTT	CASSIDYTGELFF	13	-	TRBJ2-2	-	TRBV7-2
TGCGCCAGCGAAGCCGGGACAGGGGCTTCAGGGGAGCAGTACTTC	CASEAGTGASGEQYF	15	TRBD1	TRBJ2-7	-	TRBV5-1
TGTGCCAGCAGCCCAACTAGCGGGTCCTACAATGAGCAGTTCTTC	CASSPTSGSYNEQFF	15	TRBD2	TRBJ2-1	-	TRBV7-2
TGTGCTAGCAGCCCGGACAGGGGGAGAGCACGGGAAAAACTGTTTTTT	CASSPDRGRAREKLFF	16	TRBD1	TRBJ1-4	few	TRBV7-7
TGTGCCAGCAGCCCAACAGGGGGCTATGGCTACACCTTC	CASSPTGGYGYTF	13	TRBD1	TRBJ1-2	-	TRBV13
TGTGCCAGCAGCTTCTGGCAGAATGAAGCTTTCTTT	CASSFWQNEAFF	12	-	TRBJ1-1	-	TRBV5-4